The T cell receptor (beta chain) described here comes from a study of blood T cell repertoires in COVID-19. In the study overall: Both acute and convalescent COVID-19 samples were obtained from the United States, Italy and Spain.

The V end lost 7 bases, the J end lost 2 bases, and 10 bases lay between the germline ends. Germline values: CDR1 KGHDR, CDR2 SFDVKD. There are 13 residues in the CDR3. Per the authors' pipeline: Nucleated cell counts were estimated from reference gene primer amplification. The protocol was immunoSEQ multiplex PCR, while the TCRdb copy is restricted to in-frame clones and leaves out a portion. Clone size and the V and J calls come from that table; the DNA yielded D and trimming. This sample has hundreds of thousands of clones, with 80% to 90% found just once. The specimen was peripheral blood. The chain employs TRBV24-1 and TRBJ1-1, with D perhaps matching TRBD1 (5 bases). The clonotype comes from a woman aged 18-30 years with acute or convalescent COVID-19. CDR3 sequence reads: CATSSQGNTEAFF. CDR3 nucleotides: TGTGCCACCAGCTCCCAGGGCAACACTGAAGCTTTCTTT.